The rows below give T cell receptor beta chains drawn from one sample of a study of Graves' ophthalmopathy and Graves' hyperthyroidism. Via MiXCR, TCRdb re-called the multiplex PCR reads, giving one row per CDR3 protein. The table records 170,000 or so distinct CDR3 sequences, less than 45% of them present only once. The sequenced material came from peripheral blood. The receptors originated from a woman aged 40 to 49 with Graves' ophthalmopathy. Both conserved end residues are part of each CDR3. The D gene is left open where the match is weak. Expanded clones get a size class; other rows say once, few or many, or leave the size out.

j_call clone_size v_call d_call cdr3_aa cdr3_nt
TRBJ2-5 many TRBV18 . CASSPAFSRETQYF TGTGCCAGCTCGCCGGCGTTTTCCCGTGAGACCCAGTACTTC
TRBJ1-1 many TRBV28 . CASTLNGGNTEAFF TGTGCCAGCACCTTAAACGGAGGGAACACTGAAGCTTTCTTT
TRBJ1-2 . TRBV7-2 . CASSFPGGNYGYTF TGTGCCAGCAGCTTCCCAGGAGGGAACTATGGCTACACCTTC
TRBJ2-7 . TRBV19 . CASSTQITYEQYF TGTGCCAGTAGTACGCAGATAACCTACGAGCAGTACTTC
TRBJ1-5 . TRBV12-3/TRBV12-4 . CASSLEGKGRGPQHF TGTGCCAGCAGTCTGGAGGGGAAGGGGCGGGGGCCCCAGCATTTT
TRBJ2-2 . TRBV7-7 . CASSTTRDAWELFF TGTGCTAGCAGCACAACTCGGGACGCATGGGAGCTGTTTTTT
TRBJ1-6 many TRBV6-5 TRBD1 CASSHGQEKISYNSPLHF TGTGCCAGCAGTCATGGACAGGAAAAAATCTCCTATAATTCACCCCTCCACTTT
TRBJ2-7 many TRBV5-1 TRBD1 CASSFRDRTYEQYF TGCGCCAGCAGCTTCCGGGACAGAACCTACGAGCAGTACTTC
TRBJ2-7 many TRBV19 TRBD2 CASSTTSGRMYEQYF TGTGCCAGTAGTACGACTAGCGGGAGAATGTACGAGCAGTACTTC
TRBJ2-7 many TRBV6-2/TRBV6-3 . CASTTRAQITYEQYF TGTGCCAGCACCACGCGCGCGCAGATCACCTACGAGCAGTACTTC
TRBJ2-7 . TRBV6-5 . CASSYSTPRQARYEQCF TGTGCCAGCAGTTACTCGACCCCGAGGCAGGCCCGGTACGAGCAGTGCTTC
TRBJ1-2 many TRBV29-1 . CSVEEFGTEAGYTF TGCAGCGTTGAAGAATTTGGGACTGAGGCCGGCTACACCTTC
TRBJ2-7 many TRBV6-5 . CASSYYPPPRREQYF TGTGCCAGCAGTTACTACCCCCCACCTAGGCGAGAGCAGTACTTC
TRBJ2-5 . TRBV12-3/TRBV12-4 . CASSLAKAGQRKTQYF TGTGCCAGCAGTTTAGCTAAGGCCGGACAGAGAAAGACCCAGTACTTC
TRBJ2-5 many TRBV12-3/TRBV12-4 . CASNPGGGGEGLLETQYF TGTGCCAGCAACCCTGGGGGGGGGGGCGAAGGATTGCTAGAGACCCAGTACTTC
TRBJ1-1 many TRBV28 . CASSKGRSGRLEAFF TGTGCCAGCAGCAAAGGTCGGTCAGGGAGATTAGAAGCTTTCTTT
TRBJ1-1 many TRBV2 . CASSGEGRWTEAFF TGTGCCAGCAGTGGGGAGGGACGGTGGACTGAAGCTTTCTTT
TRBJ1-6 . TRBV18 TRBD1 CASSPQTGGNSPLHF TGTGCCAGCTCCCCTCAAACAGGGGGCAATTCACCCCTCCACTTT
TRBJ2-5 few TRBV6-2/TRBV6-3 TRBD2 CASSYAATSGGVETQYF TGTGCCAGCAGTTACGCCGCGACTAGCGGGGGCGTTGAGACCCAGTACTTC
TRBJ1-2 many TRBV28 . CASSPPSSTDNYGYTF TGTGCCAGCAGTCCACCTAGCTCGACGGATAACTATGGCTACACCTTC
TRBJ2-5 many TRBV15 . CATSRDPGLVGTQYF TGTGCCACCAGCAGAGATCCCGGCTTAGTTGGTACCCAGTACTTC
TRBJ2-4 many TRBV3-1 . CASSHNFDLAKNIQYF TGTGCCAGCAGCCATAATTTCGATTTAGCCAAAAACATTCAGTACTTC
TRBJ2-5 many TRBV18 . CASSPLLASQETQYF TGTGCCAGCTCACCACTTCTTGCCAGTCAAGAGACCCAGTACTTC
TRBJ1-1 many TRBV12-3/TRBV12-4 . CASSFRAGYTEAFF TGTGCCAGCAGTTTTAGGGCAGGGTATACTGAAGCTTTCTTT
TRBJ1-1 . TRBV28 . CASSVRWGTEAFF TGTGCCAGCAGCGTAAGATGGGGGACTGAAGCTTTCTTT
TRBJ2-5 . TRBV7-3 TRBD1 CASSPEGARGETQYF TGTGCCAGCAGCCCCGAGGGGGCTCGAGGAGAGACCCAGTATTTC
TRBJ2-2 once TRBV20-1 TRBD2 CSARGGGTSISGELFF TGCAGTGCTAGAGGAGGCGGGACTAGCATATCCGGGGAGCTGTTTTTT
TRBJ1-2 many TRBV4-1 TRBD1 CASSQQGVGGYGYTF TGCGCCAGCAGCCAGCAGGGGGTCGGTGGTTATGGCTACACCTTC
TRBJ2-5 few TRBV6-5 TRBD2 CASSSEKAGGQETQYF TGTGCCAGCAGTTCCGAAAAAGCGGGAGGACAAGAGACCCAGTACTTC